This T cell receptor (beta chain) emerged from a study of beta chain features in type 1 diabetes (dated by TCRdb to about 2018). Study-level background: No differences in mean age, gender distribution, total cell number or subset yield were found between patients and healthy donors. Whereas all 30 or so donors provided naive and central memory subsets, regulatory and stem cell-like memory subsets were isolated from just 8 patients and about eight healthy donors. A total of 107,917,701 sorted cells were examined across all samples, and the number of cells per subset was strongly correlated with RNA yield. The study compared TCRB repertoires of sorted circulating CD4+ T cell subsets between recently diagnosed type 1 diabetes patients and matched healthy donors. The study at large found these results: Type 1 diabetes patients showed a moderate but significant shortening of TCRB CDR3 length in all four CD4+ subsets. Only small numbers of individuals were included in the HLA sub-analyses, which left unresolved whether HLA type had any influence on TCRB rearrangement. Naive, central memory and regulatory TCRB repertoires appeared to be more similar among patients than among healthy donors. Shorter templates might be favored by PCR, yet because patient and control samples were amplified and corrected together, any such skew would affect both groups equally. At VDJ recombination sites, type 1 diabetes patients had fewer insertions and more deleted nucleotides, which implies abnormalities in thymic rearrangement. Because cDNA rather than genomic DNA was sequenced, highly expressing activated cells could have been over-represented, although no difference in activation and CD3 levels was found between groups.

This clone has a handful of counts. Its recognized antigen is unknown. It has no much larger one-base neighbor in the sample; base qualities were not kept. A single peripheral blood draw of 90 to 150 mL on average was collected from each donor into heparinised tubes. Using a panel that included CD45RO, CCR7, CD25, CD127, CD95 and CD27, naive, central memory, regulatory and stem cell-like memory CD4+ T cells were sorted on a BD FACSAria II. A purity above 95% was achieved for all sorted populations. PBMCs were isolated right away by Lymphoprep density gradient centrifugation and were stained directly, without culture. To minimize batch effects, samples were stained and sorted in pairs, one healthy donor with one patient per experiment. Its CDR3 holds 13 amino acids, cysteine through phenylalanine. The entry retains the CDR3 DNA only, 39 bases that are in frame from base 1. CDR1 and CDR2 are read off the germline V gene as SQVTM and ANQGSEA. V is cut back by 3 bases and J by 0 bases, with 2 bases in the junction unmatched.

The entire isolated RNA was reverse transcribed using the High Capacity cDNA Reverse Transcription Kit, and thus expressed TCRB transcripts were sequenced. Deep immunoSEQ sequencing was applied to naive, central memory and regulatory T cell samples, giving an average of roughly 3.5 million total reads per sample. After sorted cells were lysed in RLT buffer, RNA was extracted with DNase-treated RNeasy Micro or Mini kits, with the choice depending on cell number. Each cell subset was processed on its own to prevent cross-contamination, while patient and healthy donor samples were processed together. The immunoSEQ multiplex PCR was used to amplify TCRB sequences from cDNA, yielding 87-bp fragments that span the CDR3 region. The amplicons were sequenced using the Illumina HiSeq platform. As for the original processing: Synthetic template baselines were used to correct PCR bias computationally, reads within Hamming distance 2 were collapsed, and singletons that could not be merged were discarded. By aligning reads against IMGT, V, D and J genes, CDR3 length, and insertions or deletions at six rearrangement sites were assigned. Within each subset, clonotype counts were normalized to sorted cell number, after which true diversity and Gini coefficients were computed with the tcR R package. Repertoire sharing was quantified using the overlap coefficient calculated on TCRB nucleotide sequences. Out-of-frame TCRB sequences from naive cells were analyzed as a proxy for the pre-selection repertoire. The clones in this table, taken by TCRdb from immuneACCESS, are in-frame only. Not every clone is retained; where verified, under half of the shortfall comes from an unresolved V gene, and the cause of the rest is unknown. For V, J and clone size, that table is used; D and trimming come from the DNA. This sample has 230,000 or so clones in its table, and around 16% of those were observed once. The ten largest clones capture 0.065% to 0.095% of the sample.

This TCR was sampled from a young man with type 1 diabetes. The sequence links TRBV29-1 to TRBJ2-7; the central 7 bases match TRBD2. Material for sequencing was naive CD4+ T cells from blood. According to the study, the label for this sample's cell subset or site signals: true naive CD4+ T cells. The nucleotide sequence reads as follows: TGCAGCGTTGAGAGGGAGGGCTCCTACGAGCAGTACTTC. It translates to CSVEREGSYEQYF.